Presented here are 21 T cell receptor beta chains from one specimen sequenced in a study of technical replicates of blood from several donors. Measured with immunoSEQ multiplex PCR; TCRdb has only the in-frame clones, and not every one. The data hold 79,000 or so clones, with roughly 90% observed a single time. Sequencing input: T cells isolated from PBMCs. All receptors come from a human donor in good health.

The table lists this clone with a count of one. This chain joins TRBV4-2 and TRBJ1-2, with D possibly matching TRBD1 (5 bases). This CDR3 is built from 12 residues. Germline CDR1 reads LGHNA; CDR2 reads YNFKEQ. Between the trimmed V and J ends, which lost 6 bases and 8 bases, there was a span of 13 bases. Here the CDR3 reads CASSSPPGGYTF. CDR3 DNA: TGTGCCAGCAGTTCCCCCCCAGGGGGCTACACCTTC.

J is TRBJ1-2 and V is TRBV14; D remains ambiguous. From germline, CDR1 is SGHDN and CDR2 FVKESK. This CDR3 contains 13 residues. Trimming left V 1 base short and J 8 bases short, with 11 bases between. Here the CDR3 reads CASSQVVSVGYTF. In DNA, the CDR3 is TGTGCCAGCAGCCAAGTGGTTAGTGTAGGCTACACCTTC.

This chain uses TRBV5-1 with TRBJ2-7; perhaps TRBD2 as D (5 bases). Trimming pared 0 bases from V and 7 bases from J, leaving 11 bases between. This CDR3 comprises 13 residues. CDR1 is SGHRS, CDR2 YFSETQ, per germline. This CDR3 is CASSLDFPGEQYF. In nucleotides, the CDR3 is TGCGCCAGCAGCTTGGACTTCCCGGGGGAGCAGTACTTC.

V usage is TRBV11-3 and J usage is TRBJ1-1, with D perhaps TRBD1 (5 bases). Germline CDR1 reads SGHNT; CDR2 reads YENEEA. V shed 2 bases and J shed 4 bases, with 14 bases lying between them. The CDR3 contains 15 residues. The CDR3 DNA reads as TGTGCCAGCAGCTTACTGGGGCAGGGAGGCACTGAAGCTTTCTTT. It yields the protein CASSLLGQGGTEAFF.

This sequence joins TRBV6-5 and TRBJ2-1; 8 bases line up with TRBD2. Germline-derived CDR1 and CDR2 are MNHEY and SVGAGI. The CDR3 is 12 residues long. For the CDR3, the DNA is TGTGCAGCCGGGACTAGTTCTGCTGAGCAGTTCTTC. As protein: CAAGTSSAEQFF.

The J gene is TRBJ1-2, the V gene TRBV18; a weak D match, TRBD1 (5 bases). Germline CDR1 reads KGHSH; CDR2 reads LQKENI. The CDR3 is made up of 12 amino acids. The V gene lost 8 bases and the J gene lost 6 bases, with 13 bases spanning the gap. The CDR3, as DNA: TGTGCCAGCGACGGGGGGAACGATGGCTACACCTTC. Translation gives CASDGGNDGYTF.

The rearrangement uses TRBV29-1 and TRBJ2-3; 7 bases fit TRBD2. The V and J ends lost 7 bases and 4 bases, in that order; junction bases with no gene match: 8. Per germline, CDR1 SQVTM and CDR2 ANQGSEA. The CDR3 is made up of 13 amino acids. The CDR3 reads CSGAGRISDTQYF. The CDR3 DNA sequence: TGCAGCGGAGCGGGAAGGATCTCAGATACGCAGTATTTT.

CDR3 nucleotides: TGCGCCAGCAGATCCCCAGGGTCCTCCTACAATGAGCAGTTCTTC. Encoded protein: CASRSPGSSYNEQFF. This chain joins TRBV5-1 and TRBJ2-1; D might be TRBD1 (5 bases). The length of the CDR3 is 15 residues. V shed 5 bases and J shed 0 bases, with 12 bases lying between them. Germline loops: CDR1 SGHRS, CDR2 YFSETQ.

The gene calls are TRBV6-1 and TRBJ1-2; no reliable D call. V was pared by 4 bases and J by 4 bases, with 10 bases between. The germline V gene encodes CDR1 MNHNS and CDR2 SASEGT. The CDR3 has 13 amino acids. The CDR3 region has the DNA TGTGCCAGCAGTGGAACGGGGATCTATGGCTACACCTTC. Encoded protein: CASSGTGIYGYTF.

V usage is TRBV19 and J usage is TRBJ2-7; D call uncertain. This CDR3 region has 16 residues. Germline values: CDR1 LNHDA, CDR2 SQIVND (reference sequence). Between the trimmed V and J ends, which lost 5 bases and 3 bases, there was a span of 20 bases. The CDR3, as DNA: TGTGCCAGTAGTTTAGGTCTCGAGACAAGCTTCTACGAGCAGTACTTC. This encodes CASSLGLETSFYEQYF.

This chain connects TRBV7-9 to TRBJ2-1; D gene unclear. The V end lost 6 bases, the J end lost 0 bases, and 9 bases lay between the germline ends. The CDR3 extends over 14 amino acids. The V gene's germline CDR1 is SEHNR and CDR2 FQNEAQ (reference sequence). CDR3 in amino acids: CASRDKFSYNEQFF. For the CDR3, the DNA is TGTGCCAGCAGAGACAAGTTCTCCTACAATGAGCAGTTCTTC.

The chain employs TRBV28 and TRBJ1-4; D ambiguous. Germline CDR1 reads MDHEN; CDR2 reads SYDVKM. Trimming shortened V by 4 bases and J by 10 bases, and 10 bases separated the two germline ends. This CDR3 comprises 12 residues. DNA of the CDR3: TGTGCCAGCAGTTCCCTCTTGGCAAAACTGTTTTTT. This translates into CASSSLLAKLFF. The whole variable domain, filled in from reference TRBV28 and TRBJ1-4, reads DVKVTQSSRYLVKRTGEKVFLECVQDMDHENMFWYRQDPGLGLRLIYFSYDVKMKEKGDIPEGYSVSREKKERFSLILESASTNQTSMYLCASSSLLAKLFFGSGTQLSVL.

V usage is TRBV2 and J usage is TRBJ2-3; TRBD2 aligns across 7 bases. Germline CDR1 and CDR2: SNHLY and FYNNEI. V shed 7 bases, J shed 5 bases, and the junction held 6 bases outside the gene matches. CDR3 length: 13 amino acids. The DNA for the CDR3 is TGTGCCAGCATCGGGGGGTACATAGATACGCAGTATTTT. It specifies CASIGGYIDTQYF.

This chain connects TRBV2 to TRBJ1-6, with 7 bases lining up with TRBD1. The germline V gene has CDR1 SNHLY and CDR2 FYNNEI. The CDR3 is 13 amino acids. V lost 6 bases and J lost 7; bases outside the gene matches: 3. The DNA of the CDR3 is TGTGCCAGCAGGGACAGGAGGAATTCACCCCTCCACTTT. This gives the protein CASRDRRNSPLHF.

The chain carries TRBV4-1 and TRBJ2-7; 9 bases match TRBD2. The CDR3 runs to 14 residues. The germline CDR1 and CDR2 sequences are MGHRA and YSYEKL. The V gene end was trimmed by 4 bases and the J gene end by 3 bases; junction bases not matched to a gene: 4. The CDR3 spells CASSPSGTYYEQYF. CDR3 DNA sequence: TGCGCCAGCAGCCCTAGCGGGACGTACTACGAGCAGTACTTC.

The V call is TRBV2, the J call TRBJ2-1, with D hard to call. Deletions cut 8 bases from V and 5 bases from J, with 13 bases between. This CDR3 has 13 residues. Germline V gene sequence: CDR1 SNHLY, CDR2 FYNNEI. The CDR3 DNA is TGTGCCAGCCGAAAGCCGGTACACAATGAGCAGTTCTTC. This sequence encodes CASRKPVHNEQFF.

This clone was counted a single time. The gene calls are TRBV5-1 and TRBJ2-1; D not certain. Germline CDR1 is SGHRS and CDR2 is YFSETQ. Trimming removed 0 bases from V and 3 bases from J, with 7 bases in between. The CDR3 sequence is 14 residues long. The CDR3 is CASSLEPGYNEQFF. In nucleotides, the CDR3 is TGCGCCAGCAGCTTGGAACCGGGCTACAATGAGCAGTTCTTC.

The V call is TRBV6-5, the J call TRBJ1-5; no clear D gene. CDR1 is MNHEY and CDR2 is SVGAGI in the germline V gene. This CDR3 contains 16 residues. V lost 0 bases to trimming and J lost 5 bases, with 14 bases between them. The CDR3 sequence: CASSYSPGGRDQPQHF. The CDR3 nucleotides read TGTGCCAGCAGTTACTCACCGGGAGGTAGGGATCAGCCCCAGCATTTT.

The chain carries TRBV5-1 and TRBJ1-4; D gene uncertain. V was pared by 2 bases and J by 6 bases, with 8 bases between. The CDR3 is 13 amino acids. Germline assignment: CDR1 SGHRS and CDR2 YFSETQ. Written as DNA, the CDR3 is TGCGCCAGCAGCTTTGCACCGGATGAAAAACTGTTTTTT. Translation: CASSFAPDEKLFF.

This chain links TRBV6-5 with TRBJ2-7, with unresolved D. This CDR3 region has 13 residues. Germline-derived CDR1 and CDR2 are MNHEY and SVGAGI. CDR3 DNA sequence: TGTGCTAGACCCCCCTGTTGGAGATACGAGCAGTACTTC. The encoded protein is CARPPCWRYEQYF.

The genes are TRBV6-5 and TRBJ1-1, with a possible D match to TRBD1 (5 bases). Trimming stripped 5 bases from V and 3 bases from J, with 16 bases between. This CDR3 comprises 15 residues. Germline assignment: CDR1 MNHEY and CDR2 SVGAGI. The CDR3: CASSGRTPGDTEAFF. The DNA of the CDR3 is TGTGCCAGCAGTGGACGGACACCTGGCGACACTGAAGCTTTCTTT.